A selection of T cell receptor beta chains follows, all from one sample in a study of blood T cell repertoires in COVID-19. The table came from immunoSEQ multiplex PCR; TCRdb's copy has only in-frame clones and leaves some out. The table records about 88,000 clones, about 88% of them present only once. Source material: peripheral blood. The receptor source for this set is a woman older than 75 with acute or convalescent COVID-19. CDR3s include the opening cysteine and the closing phenylalanine or tryptophan.

>TRBV19|14|TRBJ1-6
CASALGQGQSPLHF
>TRBV19|15|TRBJ1-5
CASSLRLGLSQPQHF
>TRBV18|17|TRBJ2-2
CASSSFYDVADTGELFF
>TRBV7-9|14|TRBJ1-1
CASSSGWENTEAFF
>TRBV7-9|14|TRBJ2-7
CASSPGGGWGEQYF
>TRBV7-3|12|TRBJ1-2
CASSRQGEGYTF
>TRBV5-1|14|TRBJ2-7
CASSLVGQGYEQYF
>TRBV11-2|15|TRBJ2-7
CASSLAGGPSYEQYF
>TRBV27|13|TRBJ2-7
CASSHTSAGEQYF
>TRBV9|15|TRBJ2-2
CASSATGTLPGELFF
>TRBV9|13|TRBJ1-1
CASSTELGTEAFF
>TRBV2|14|TRBJ2-7
CASKLSGATYEQYF
>TRBV6-4|15|TRBJ2-3
CASSDSGGLGDTQYF
>TRBV19|15|TRBJ1-2
CASSRVRSGIYGYTF
>TRBV6-5|15|TRBJ2-5
CASSYSVAGEETQYF
>TRBV28|12|TRBJ2-3
CASKQGRNTQYF
>TRBV5-1|16|TRBJ2-1
CASSLAGDRVYNEQFF
>TRBV9|14|TRBJ2-1
CASSALLAYNEQFF
>TRBV27|14|TRBJ1-4
CASSPWTGDEKLFF
>TRBV5-6|14|TRBJ2-1
CASSGAGGRNEQFF